A single sample gave rise to the 15 T cell receptor beta chains below, sequenced in a study of cytomegalovirus exposure and HLA in healthy donors (dated by TCRdb to about 2017). The method was the immunoSEQ multiplex PCR assay. A mixture of 60 forward primers for TCR Vbeta segments and 13 reverse primers for TCR Jbeta segments was used in the multiplex PCR. Imported from immuneACCESS, the table was reduced by TCRdb to in-frame sequences with V and J called. These copies leave out some clones; in studies compared against another copy, an unresolved V gene accounts for under half, and the cause of the remainder is not known. This sample comprises some 180,000 clones, roughly 77% of them detected only once. The leading ten clones occupy less than 2% of the sample. Source material: PBMCs. The receptors were gathered from a woman in her twenties or thirties in good health and CMV-seronegative.

CDR3 in amino acids: CASSLAPVTGSGQETQYF. The CDR3 DNA follows: TGCGCCAGCAGCTTGGCCCCAGTGACAGGGTCGGGCCAAGAGACCCAGTACTTC. The V and J genes are TRBV5-1 and TRBJ2-5; 7 bases line up with TRBD1. The CDR3 is 18 residues long. With 0 bases clipped from V and 1 base from J, the junction kept 12 bases outside the gene matches. Looked up from germline, CDR1 is SGHRS and CDR2 is YFSETQ.

The chain couples TRBV7-4 to TRBJ1-1; no reliable D call. The CDR3 loop spans 16 amino acids. V lost 3 bases, J lost 1 base, and 15 bases lay in between. Germline CDR1 and CDR2: SGHVT and SQSDAQ. Here the CDR3 reads CASSFLNVSPNTEAFF. Written as DNA, the CDR3 is TGTGCCAGCAGCTTCCTAAATGTTTCCCCGAACACTGAAGCTTTCTTT.

This chain uses TRBV29-1 with TRBJ1-2, with a weak D call TRBD1 (5 bases). V lost 3 bases, J lost 4 bases, and 12 bases lay in between. The CDR3 sequence is 13 residues long. Looked up from germline, CDR1 is SQVTM and CDR2 is ANQGSEA. The CDR3 protein is CSVEGGVGYGYTF. CDR3 nucleotides: TGCAGCGTTGAGGGGGGGGTTGGCTATGGCTACACCTTC.

The J gene is TRBJ2-1, the V gene TRBV5-4, with TRBD1 matching 9 bases. Germline CDR1 SGHNT, CDR2 YYREEE (reference sequence). The ends lost 0 bases at V and 1 base at J; junction bases unmatched: 5. This CDR3 contains 17 residues. The CDR3 loop reads CASSLERGQGSYNEQFF. The CDR3 coding sequence is TGTGCCAGCAGCTTGGAGAGGGGACAGGGTTCCTACAATGAGCAGTTCTTC.

The chain joins TRBV29-1 to TRBJ2-5; D not certain. V was cut by 7 bases and J by 1 base, with 13 bases left in between. The CDR3 covers 13 residues. CDR1 and CDR2 (germline): SQVTM, ANQGSEA. The CDR3 bases are TGCAGCGGAGAGGTGGATATCCAAGAGACCCAGTACTTC. Translated, it gives CSGEVDIQETQYF.

The count of this clone is one. This chain connects TRBV2 to TRBJ1-3, with D possibly TRBD1 on 5 matching bases. With 2 bases removed from V and 0 bases from J, the gap between germline ends came to 14 bases. Germline CDR1 and CDR2: SNHLY and FYNNEI. The CDR3 contains 17 residues. The CDR3 DNA reads as TGTGCCAGCAGTGAAATTGGGGGGGACGACTCTGGAAACACCATATATTTT. It specifies CASSEIGGDDSGNTIYF.

This chain uses TRBV18 with TRBJ2-3; TRBD2 agrees at 8 bases. The trim removed 1 base at V and 2 bases at J, leaving 5 bases unmatched. CDR1 and CDR2 from the germline V gene are KGHSH and LQKENI. CDR3 length: 16 residues. CDR3 bases: TGTGCCAGCTCACCACTGGGAGCGGGGGTCACAGATACGCAGTATTTT. Translating it yields CASSPLGAGVTDTQYF.

This clone turned up a few times. This sequence joins TRBV5-6 and TRBJ2-5; 9 positions match TRBD1. Germline CDR1 and CDR2: SGHDT and YYEEEE. The CDR3 covers 14 residues. The ends lost 4 bases at V and 4 bases at J; junction bases unmatched: 5. This CDR3 reads CASSRGTGLETQYF. CDR3 in DNA: TGTGCCAGCAGCCGGGGGACAGGGTTAGAGACCCAGTACTTC.

The rearrangement uses TRBV19 and TRBJ2-3; TRBD1 aligns across 7 bases. Germline assignment: CDR1 LNHDA and CDR2 SQIVND (reference sequence). The V gene end was trimmed by 3 bases and the J gene end by 7 bases; junction bases not matched to a gene: 7. The CDR3 is 14 residues long. The CDR3 reads CASSIAGTAYTQYF. In DNA form, the CDR3 reads TGTGCCAGTAGTATTGCCGGGACAGCTTATACGCAGTATTTT.

This clone turned up a few times. This chain connects TRBV19 to TRBJ2-4; no firm D call. Between the trimmed V and J ends, which lost 7 bases and 1 base, there was a span of 11 bases. CDR3 size: 14 residues. Looked up from germline, CDR1 is LNHDA and CDR2 is SQIVND (reference sequence). The CDR3 nucleotides are TGTGCCAGTACCCCCAGTCCGGCCAAAAACATTCAGTACTTC. It is translated as CASTPSPAKNIQYF.

This chain uses TRBV5-8 with TRBJ1-5; no firm D call. In germline, CDR1 is SGHTS, CDR2 YDEGEE. Trimming removed 0 bases from V and 3 bases from J, with 7 bases in between. The CDR3 has 14 residues. The CDR3 sequence: CASSLGQINQPQHF. CDR3 bases: TGTGCCAGCAGCTTGGGGCAGATCAATCAGCCCCAGCATTTT.

The CDR3 loop is CASGLGDRDYEKLFF. In DNA, the CDR3 is TGTGCTAGTGGTTTGGGGGACAGGGATTATGAAAAACTGTTTTTT. The J gene is TRBJ1-4, the V gene TRBV12-5; TRBD1 agrees at 9 bases. The CDR3 runs to 15 residues. Germline loops: CDR1 LGHNT, CDR2 FRNRAP. V dropped 1 base and J dropped 6; count of bases not matched to a gene: 3.

V and J are TRBV10-1 and TRBJ2-3; no clear D. The CDR3 length is 12 residues. Germline CDR1 reads WNHNN; CDR2 reads SYGVQD (reference sequence). V lost 3 bases to trimming and J lost 2 bases, with 3 bases between them. The CDR3 sequence is CASSDITDTQYF. The CDR3 DNA reads as TGCGCCAGCAGTGATATCACAGATACGCAGTATTTT.

CDR3 sequence reads: CASSDRGGGDTQYF. CDR3 nucleotides: TGTGCCAGCAGTGACAGGGGAGGGGGAGATACGCAGTATTTT. The V and J genes are TRBV2 and TRBJ2-3, with D maybe TRBD2 (7 bases). There are 14 residues in the CDR3. V lost 3 bases to trimming and J lost 5 bases, with 12 bases between them. Germline V gene data show CDR1 as SNHLY and CDR2 as FYNNEI.

The CDR3 loop reads CASSFTGISGNTIYF. CDR3 nucleotides: TGTGCCAGCAGTTTCACAGGGATCTCTGGAAACACCATATATTTT. V is TRBV28 and J is TRBJ1-3; TRBD1 might be the D (6 bases). Trimming left V 3 bases short and J 0 bases short, with 9 bases between. Germline lookup yields CDR1 MDHEN and CDR2 SYDVKM. The CDR3 totals 15 residues. Together with reference TRBV28 and TRBJ1-3, the CDR3 gives the full variable domain: DVKVTQSSRYLVKRTGEKVFLECVQDMDHENMFWYRQDPGLGLRLIYFSYDVKMKEKGDIPEGYSVSREKKERFSLILESASTNQTSMYLCASSFTGISGNTIYFGEGSWLTVV.